A single sample is the source of the 29 T cell receptor beta chains below, sequenced in a study of cytomegalovirus exposure and HLA in healthy donors. It was with 60 Vbeta and 13 Jbeta primers that the PCR ran. Libraries were prepared by immunoSEQ multiplex PCR; TCRdb keeps only in-frame clonotypes and omits some of them. The table includes about 160,000 clones, roughly 84% detected once. The sample taken for sequencing was PBMCs. These TCRs come from a man aged 50 to 59 in good health and CMV-seropositive.

This chain uses TRBV6-1 with TRBJ2-3, with 11 positions matching TRBD2. The CDR3 consists of 15 residues. V lost 5 bases to trimming and J lost 4 bases; unmatched junction nucleotides: 5. Germline values: CDR1 MNHNS, CDR2 SASEGT. The CDR3 DNA reads TGTGCCAGCAGTCAGACTAGCGGGACCTCAGATACGCAGTATTTT. It specifies CASSQTSGTSDTQYF.

The J gene is TRBJ2-3, the V gene TRBV5-1; TRBD1 matches 9 bases. Germline loops: CDR1 SGHRS, CDR2 YFSETQ. The V gene end was trimmed by 5 bases and the J gene end by 6 bases; junction bases not matched to a gene: 10. This CDR3 region has 15 residues. The CDR3 spells CASRMTGGPSDTQYF. DNA of the CDR3: TGCGCCAGCAGAATGACAGGGGGACCGAGTGATACGCAGTATTTT.

This chain links TRBV5-6 with TRBJ2-1; 11 bases agree with TRBD2. V gave up 10 bases and J gave up 0 bases; unmatched junction bases: 3. Germline CDR1 is SGHDT and CDR2 is YYEEEE. The CDR3 length is 14 residues. This CDR3 reads CAGTSGSSYNEQFF. In DNA form, the CDR3 reads TGTGCCGGAACTAGCGGGAGCTCCTACAATGAGCAGTTCTTC.

The V call is TRBV7-9, the J call TRBJ2-5; TRBD1 matches at 9 bases. The CDR3 sequence is 14 residues long. Losses at the gene ends were 4 bases for V and 5 bases for J; bases not matched to a gene: 5. Germline V gene data show CDR1 as SEHNR and CDR2 as FQNEAQ (reference sequence). CDR3 DNA sequence: TGTGCCAGCAGCTCAACAGGGGGCAGGGAGACCCAGTACTTC. Its protein is CASSSTGGRETQYF.

The genes are TRBV6-5 and TRBJ2-2; maybe TRBD1 (5 bases). The CDR3 is 14 amino acids. V lost 6 bases, J lost 5 bases, and 13 bases lay in between. CDR1 is MNHEY and CDR2 is SVGAGI in the germline V gene. The CDR3, as DNA: TGTGCCAGCAGCCCTGCAGGGCCAACCGGGGAGCTGTTTTTT. As protein: CASSPAGPTGELFF.

This chain uses TRBV7-9 with TRBJ1-4, with 8 bases that match TRBD1. The germline CDR1 and CDR2 sequences are SEHNR and FQNEAQ (reference sequence). V lost 4 bases, J lost 8 bases, and 9 bases stayed unmatched. This CDR3 has 15 amino acids. In DNA, the CDR3 is TGTGCCAGCAGCTCGCCCAGACAGGGGAGAGAAAAACTGTTTTTT. Translating it yields CASSSPRQGREKLFF.

This clone is a singleton in its sample. The genes are TRBV6-5 and TRBJ2-7; D is perhaps TRBD2 (5 bases). Per germline, CDR1 MNHEY and CDR2 SVGAGI. This CDR3 has 14 residues. The ends were cut back, 6 bases at V and 7 bases at J, with 19 bases in the middle. The CDR3 DNA is TGTGCCAGCAGCCCCCTCGGCGGACTGGGGGAGCAGTACTTC. Its protein is CASSPLGGLGEQYF.

The chain employs TRBV29-1 and TRBJ2-7; the match to TRBD1 covers 8 bases. The length of the CDR3 is 12 residues. Trimming removed 6 bases from V and 6 bases from J; junction bases left unmatched: 7. Looked up from germline, CDR1 is SQVTM and CDR2 is ANQGSEA. The CDR3 sequence: CSVSQGDGEQYF. CDR3 in DNA: TGCAGCGTCTCACAGGGGGATGGCGAGCAGTACTTC.

This sequence joins TRBV30 and TRBJ1-5; D is undetermined. Germline V gene data show CDR1 as GTSNPN and CDR2 as SVGIG (reference sequence). This CDR3 contains 13 residues. The V end lost 2 bases, the J end lost 4 bases, and 9 bases lay between the germline ends. The CDR3 DNA sequence: TGTGCCTGGAGTTTGGCTGTTAATCAGCCCCAGCATTTT. Amino acids: CAWSLAVNQPQHF.

This chain links TRBV6-5 with TRBJ1-5; no firm D call. CDR3 length: 15 amino acids. V was trimmed by 2 bases and J by 1 base, leaving 9 bases between them. Germline V CDR1 and CDR2: MNHEY, SVGAGI. The chain's CDR3 is CASSYSSGSNQPQHF. The CDR3 DNA is TGTGCCAGCAGTTACAGTTCCGGGAGCAATCAGCCCCAGCATTTT.

This chain links TRBV9 with TRBJ2-1; 8 nucleotides line up with TRBD2. The V gene end was trimmed by 0 bases and the J gene end by 8 bases; junction bases not matched to a gene: 7. The germline CDR1 and CDR2 sequences are SGDLS and YYNGEE. The CDR3 spans 15 residues. CDR3 nucleotides: TGTGCCAGCAGCGTAGCGGGGGGGCTGAAGGATGAGCAGTTCTTC. This encodes CASSVAGGLKDEQFF.

The chain joins TRBV27 to TRBJ1-1; possibly TRBD1 for D (5 bases). V was cut by 4 bases and J by 5 bases, with 14 bases left in between. Germline V CDR1 and CDR2: MNHEY, SMNVEV (reference sequence). The CDR3 sequence is 14 residues long. The CDR3 coding sequence is TGTGCCAGCAGTTCCACCCCAGGGAGGACTGAAGCTTTCTTT. Its translation: CASSSTPGRTEAFF.

The V gene is TRBV4-2, the J gene TRBJ2-2, with D unresolved. The CDR3 is made up of 12 amino acids. Trimming took 4 bases from V and 5 from J, leaving 5 bases between them. In germline, CDR1 is LGHNA, CDR2 YNFKEQ. The CDR3 here is CASSPQTGELFF. DNA for the CDR3: TGTGCCAGCAGCCCCCAGACCGGGGAGCTGTTTTTT.

This rearrangement joins TRBV6-5 to TRBJ2-7, with 12 bases identical to TRBD2. Per the germline V gene, CDR1 is MNHEY and CDR2 is SVGAGI. The CDR3 runs to 14 residues. J gave up 4 bases and V 8 bases, and 6 bases lay outside the gene matches. CDR3 region: CASQRLAGEYEQYF. For the CDR3, the DNA is TGTGCCAGCCAAAGACTAGCGGGGGAGTACGAGCAGTACTTC.

This clone occurred once. CDR3 nucleotide sequence: TGTGCCAGCAGCGTAGGGACAGGGAATTCACCCCTCCACTTT. It encodes CASSVGTGNSPLHF. This chain links TRBV9 with TRBJ1-6, with TRBD1 matching 8 bases. Germline V gives CDR1 SGDLS, CDR2 YYNGEE. The CDR3 consists of 14 residues. Germline trimming cut 0 bases from V and 7 bases from J; bases unmatched to any gene: 0. Combining the CDR3 with reference TRBV9 and TRBJ1-6 gives the whole variable domain DSGVTQTPKHLITATGQRVTLRCSPRSGDLSVYWYQQSLDQGLQFLIQYYNGEERAKGNILERFSAQQFPDLHSELNLSSLELGDSALYFCASSVGTGNSPLHFGNGTRLTVT.

The CDR3 DNA is TGCGCCAGCAGCTTGGCACTGGAGCGGAGGACTACCGGGGAGCTGTTTTTT. Protein product: CASSLALERRTTGELFF. The rearrangement uses TRBV5-1 and TRBJ2-2; a weak D match, TRBD2 (5 bases). Germline V gene lookup returns CDR1 SGHRS and CDR2 YFSETQ. This CDR3 is 17 amino acids long. The germline V and J ends were trimmed by 0 bases and 5 bases, with 17 bases remaining between them.

The CDR3 DNA reads as TGTGCCAGCAGCTTTTCTATGATGGTGGGGGCCGATCACAATGAGCAGTTCTTC. As protein: CASSFSMMVGADHNEQFF. The rearrangement joins TRBV7-8 to TRBJ2-1; tentatively, D is TRBD1 (6 bases). Trimming took off 3 bases at V and 5 bases at J, with 23 bases between the two ends. The CDR3 loop spans 18 amino acids. Germline V CDR1 and CDR2: SGHVS, FQNEAQ.

The J gene is TRBJ2-5, the V gene TRBV5-1; 9 bases match TRBD1. The CDR3 consists of 14 residues. V lost 3 bases to trimming and J lost 1 base; unmatched junction nucleotides: 1. The germline V gene encodes CDR1 SGHRS and CDR2 YFSETQ. The DNA of the CDR3 is TGCGCCAGCAGCTCGGGACAGGGCCAAGAGACCCAGTACTTC. This sequence encodes CASSSGQGQETQYF.

This rearrangement joins TRBV2 to TRBJ1-5; a possible D gene is TRBD1 (5 bases). Per the germline V gene, CDR1 is SNHLY and CDR2 is FYNNEI. Trimming removed 4 bases from V and 1 base from J, with 11 bases in between. CDR3 length: 15 amino acids. The CDR3 reads CASSVGGGSNQPQHF. CDR3 nucleotide sequence: TGTGCCAGCAGTGTGGGGGGAGGAAGCAATCAGCCCCAGCATTTT.

A single count supports this clone. The V and J genes are TRBV5-4 and TRBJ2-5; 8 bases are a match to TRBD1. Per the germline V gene, CDR1 is SGHNT and CDR2 is YYREEE (reference sequence). The CDR3 has 13 residues. J gave up 4 bases and V 4 bases, and 3 bases lay outside the gene matches. CDR3 sequence reads: CASSGQGAETQYF. For the CDR3, the DNA is TGTGCCAGCAGCGGGCAGGGGGCAGAGACCCAGTACTTC.

This chain joins TRBV6-6 and TRBJ2-3; 10 nucleotides align to TRBD2. There are 14 residues in the CDR3. V lost 5 bases and J lost 3; bases outside the gene matches: 2. Germline lookup yields CDR1 MNHNY and CDR2 SVGAGI (reference sequence). DNA of the CDR3: TGTGCCAGCAGTCCTAGCGGGAGTACAGATACGCAGTATTTT. Translated, it gives CASSPSGSTDTQYF.

This clone was recorded a few times. The gene calls are TRBV25-1 and TRBJ2-4; 10 bases are shared with TRBD1. CDR3 length: 16 amino acids. The V segment lost 4 bases and the J segment 3 bases; nucleotides outside the gene matches: 6. Germline values: CDR1 MGHDK, CDR2 SYGVNS. The DNA for the CDR3 is TGTGCCAGCAGTGGAACGGGACAGGGGCGCAAAAACATTCAGTACTTC. It specifies CASSGTGQGRKNIQYF. The variable domain in full, completed from reference TRBV25-1 and TRBJ2-4, reads EADIYQTPRYLVIGTGKKITLECSQTMGHDKMYWYQQDPGMELHLIHYSYGVNSTEKGDLSSESTVSRIRTEHFPLTLESARPSHTSQYLCASSGTGQGRKNIQYFGAGTRLSVL.

The V gene is TRBV6-1, the J gene TRBJ1-6; no definite D call. The length of the CDR3 is 19 residues. Looked up from germline, CDR1 is MNHNS and CDR2 is SASEGT. Trimming took off 1 base at V and 0 bases at J, with 16 bases between the two ends. The CDR3 bases are TGTGCCAGCAGTGAAGAACAAGATTCAGTCTTCTCCTATAATTCACCCCTCCACTTT. Translation gives CASSEEQDSVFSYNSPLHF.

The rearrangement joins TRBV15 to TRBJ1-1, with TRBD1 as a possible D gene (6 bases). V lost 0 bases, J lost 4 bases, and 21 bases lay in between. The germline CDR1 and CDR2 sequences are LNHNV and YYDKDF (reference sequence). CDR3 length: 18 amino acids. CDR3 region: CATSRDMAWTEKVTEAFF. CDR3 coding DNA: TGTGCCACCAGCAGAGATATGGCCTGGACAGAAAAAGTCACTGAAGCTTTCTTT.

In DNA form, the CDR3 reads TGTGCCTGGAGTGGGCGGACAGGCCAGAACACTGAAGCTTTCTTT. It specifies CAWSGRTGQNTEAFF. This chain uses TRBV30 with TRBJ1-1; 7 nucleotides match TRBD1. This CDR3 has 15 residues. Losses at the gene ends were 1 base for V and 1 base for J; bases not matched to a gene: 6. Germline CDR1 is GTSNPN and CDR2 is SVGIG (reference sequence).

A single count supports this clone. The chain links TRBV20-1 to TRBJ2-1, with D perhaps matching TRBD1 (5 bases). This CDR3 has 11 amino acids. CDR1 is DFQATT and CDR2 is SNEGSKA in the germline V gene (reference sequence). The germline V and J ends were trimmed by 4 bases and 7 bases, with 8 bases remaining between them. The chain's CDR3 is CSAIDSNEQFF. The CDR3 DNA reads as TGCAGTGCTATTGACAGTAATGAGCAGTTCTTC.

The J gene is TRBJ2-3, the V gene TRBV7-3, with 10 bases lining up with TRBD1. Germline V gene sequence: CDR1 SGHTA, CDR2 FQGTGA. V shed 5 bases, J shed 3 bases, and the junction held 5 bases outside the gene matches. This CDR3 is 15 amino acids long. The DNA of the CDR3 is TGTGCCAGCAGCCCACGGGGACAGGGGACAGATACGCAGTATTTT. This codes for CASSPRGQGTDTQYF. The whole variable domain, remainder taken from reference TRBV7-3 and TRBJ2-3, is GAGVSQTPSNKVTEKGKYVELRCDPISGHTALYWYRQSLGQGPEFLIYFQGTGAADDSGLPNDRFFAVRPEGSVSTLKIQRTERGDSAVYLCASSPRGQGTDTQYFGPGTRLTVL.

J is TRBJ2-5 and V is TRBV4-1; 11 nucleotides line up with TRBD2. J gave up 1 base and V 0 bases, and 10 bases lay outside the gene matches. In germline, CDR1 is MGHRA, CDR2 YSYEKL. This CDR3 has 19 amino acids. The CDR3 DNA is TGCGCCAGCAGCCAAGACCCGCGGACTAGCGGGTCCCTCCAAGAGACCCAGTACTTC. Its translation: CASSQDPRTSGSLQETQYF.

The V and J genes are TRBV30 and TRBJ1-1; the D is unclear. The CDR3 has 12 amino acids. The germline gives CDR1 GTSNPN, CDR2 SVGIG (reference sequence). The germline V and J ends were trimmed by 0 bases and 6 bases, with 8 bases remaining between them. CDR3 sequence (DNA): TGTGCCTGGAGTGTACAGTCTTCTGAAGCTTTCTTT. Its translation: CAWSVQSSEAFF.